This T cell receptor beta chain was retrieved from a study of Ad26.COV2.S vaccination and SARS-CoV-2 variants. Study observations and caveats: Recipients of vaccine and of placebo showed similar breadth of their non-spike TCR repertoires.

The germline CDR1 and CDR2 sequences are MNHEY and SVGEGT. V was shortened by 1 base and J by 1 base, with 8 bases between the two germline ends. This CDR3 has 15 residues. This table comes from immunoSEQ multiplex PCR, and its TCRdb copy is limited to in-frame clones, with some not included. This sample has about 320,000 clones; roughly 88% occur once, and the top ten carry about 5%. Treatment denoted: approximately 18 received Ad26.COV2.S at low or high dose, single or two shots; roughly five received placebo; per-sample allocation not given. Each sample was drawn 63 days after the first injection (of vaccine or placebo). The sample came from a Boston adult aged 18-55 years. Regarding this clone: What it recognizes is unknown.

The chain links TRBV6-2 or TRBV6-3 to TRBJ2-1; D is uncertain. The source is a person aged 18-65 years who received the Ad26.COV2.S COVID-19 vaccine or a placebo. The sample was peripheral blood, taken in a trial of Ad26.COV2.S vaccine versus placebo. CDR3 region: CASSYWGPSYNEQFF. The DNA for the CDR3 is TGTGCCAGCAGTTACTGGGGTCCGTCCTACAATGAGCAGTTCTTC.